Included here is one T cell receptor beta chain sequence, with context. TCRdb keeps only in-frame clones here, not all; method: immunoSEQ multiplex PCR. The data hold about 290,000 clones, with under 90% observed a single time. This specimen belongs to a study of blood T cell repertoires in COVID-19. Trimming left V 7 bases short and J 4 bases short, with 13 bases between. The CDR3 spans 14 residues. The germline gives CDR1 MNHEY, CDR2 SMNVEV (reference sequence). This sequence originates from a woman aged 25 to 39 with COVID-19, enrolled during active disease. The gene calls are TRBV27 and TRBJ2-2; D perhaps matches TRBD2 (6 bases). Material: peripheral blood. This CDR3 is CASNSGWGTGELFF. The CDR3, as DNA: TGTGCCAGCAATAGCGGCTGGGGCACCGGGGAGCTGTTTTTT.